The clone carrying this TCR beta chain was seen just once. Its specificity is not known. Some clones are missing from TCRdb's copy, which holds only in-frame ones; the method was immunoSEQ multiplex PCR. The sample contains some 13,000 clones, about three quarters of which appear only once. The source of the sample is a study of CD4+ T cells in melanoma. Study observations and caveats: Neoantigen-specific CD4+ T cells in melanoma reportedly had diverse differentiation states. CD8+ T cell, macrophage and B cell function reportedly correlated with neoantigen-specific CD4+ T cells.

Between the trimmed V and J ends, which lost 2 bases and 0 bases, there was a span of 8 bases. CDR3 length: 15 residues. Germline CDR1 GTSNPN, CDR2 SVGIG (reference sequence). The TCR comes from a human donor with melanoma. The sample comprised cells from a culture (not recorded whether cultured in vitro). J is TRBJ1-6 and V is TRBV30; D is uncertain. CDR3 in amino acids: CAWSLDYSYNSPLHF. CDR3 DNA sequence: TGTGCCTGGAGTCTGGATTACTCCTATAATTCACCCCTCCACTTT.